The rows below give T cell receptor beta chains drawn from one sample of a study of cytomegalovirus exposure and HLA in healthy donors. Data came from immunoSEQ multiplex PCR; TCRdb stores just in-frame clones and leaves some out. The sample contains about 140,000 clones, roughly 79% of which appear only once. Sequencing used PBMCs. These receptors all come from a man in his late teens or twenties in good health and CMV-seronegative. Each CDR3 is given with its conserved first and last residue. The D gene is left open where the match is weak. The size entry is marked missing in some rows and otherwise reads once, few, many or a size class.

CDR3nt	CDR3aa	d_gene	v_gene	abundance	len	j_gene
TGTGCCAGCAGCTTAATGTCCGGGACAGCTAATCAGCCCCAGCATTTT	CASSLMSGTANQPQHF	TRBD1	TRBV7-8	once	16	TRBJ1-5
TGTGCCAGCAGCGGGAGCACTAGCAATCAGCCCCAGCATTTT	CASSGSTSNQPQHF	.	TRBV7-2	.	14	TRBJ1-5
TGTGCCTGGAGTAGAGCAGATACGCAGTATTTT	CAWSRADTQYF	.	TRBV30	.	11	TRBJ2-3
TGTGCCAGTAGTATCCGCGGGACGGATCAGCCCCAGCATTTT	CASSIRGTDQPQHF	.	TRBV19	.	14	TRBJ1-5
TGTGCCAGTAGTATTGGGGGGGGACAGGGGGTGCATGAAGCTTTCTTT	CASSIGGGQGVHEAFF	TRBD1	TRBV19	.	16	TRBJ1-1
TGCGCCAGCAGCTTTGGGGGACAGGGCTACGAGCAGTACTTC	CASSFGGQGYEQYF	TRBD1	TRBV5-1	.	14	TRBJ2-7
TGTGCCAGCAGCTTGCGGCGGGGCAGGAACTATGGCTACACCTTC	CASSLRRGRNYGYTF	.	TRBV5-6	few	15	TRBJ1-2
TGTGCCAGCAGCACCTACAATGAGCAGTTCTTC	CASSTYNEQFF	.	TRBV27	once	11	TRBJ2-1
TGTGCCAGCAGTGAGGGACAGGGGTCAACTAATGAAAAACTGTTTTTT	CASSEGQGSTNEKLFF	TRBD1	TRBV25-1	.	16	TRBJ1-4
TGTGCCAGCTCACCGAGTGCAACTAATGAAAAACTGTTTTTT	CASSPSATNEKLFF	.	TRBV18	.	14	TRBJ1-4
TGTGCCAGCAGCCCAGGACCAGGGAGGACTCAGCCCCAGCATTTT	CASSPGPGRTQPQHF	.	TRBV7-9	.	15	TRBJ1-5
TGTGCCAGCAGCCCCCGGTCGATGCGGAACACTGAAGCTTTCTTT	CASSPRSMRNTEAFF	.	TRBV5-4	.	15	TRBJ1-1
TGTGCCAGCAGCTTTCCGGGACTCCAGAACACTGAAGCTTTCTTT	CASSFPGLQNTEAFF	.	TRBV7-9	.	15	TRBJ1-1
TGTGCCACCAGCACCCCCAGTCGGGGTTTCAATCAGCCCCAGCATTTT	CATSTPSRGFNQPQHF	.	TRBV15	.	16	TRBJ1-5
TGTGCCAGCAGCTCCTCTAGACCGGGGGGACGGTCCGAGAACACTGAAGCTTTCTTT	CASSSSRPGGRSENTEAFF	.	TRBV13	.	19	TRBJ1-1
TGTGCCAGTAGTGGCGGTCCTAACTATGGCTACACCTTC	CASSGGPNYGYTF	.	TRBV19	.	13	TRBJ1-2
TGTGCCAGCAGTGGCGGGACGAATCAGCCCCAGCATTTT	CASSGGTNQPQHF	.	TRBV2	.	13	TRBJ1-5
TGTGCCAGCAGCTTAGCCACAGGGGGGGTCTCTGGAAACACCATATATTTT	CASSLATGGVSGNTIYF	TRBD1	TRBV7-8	.	17	TRBJ1-3
TGTGCCAGCAGTTACTCGGTGTACAGGGATAATGAAAAACTGTTTTTT	CASSYSVYRDNEKLFF	.	TRBV6-5	.	16	TRBJ1-4
TGTGCCAGCAGCTTAGTCAGGGTTCGAAATGAGCAGTTCTTC	CASSLVRVRNEQFF	.	TRBV5-8	.	14	TRBJ2-1
TGTGCCAGCAGCTTCCCACGACAGGGTACCCAAAATACGCAGTATTTT	CASSFPRQGTQNTQYF	TRBD1	TRBV7-9	.	16	TRBJ2-3
TGTGCCAGCAGCCCCGTTTCAGAGACCCAGTACTTC	CASSPVSETQYF	.	TRBV7-9	.	12	TRBJ2-5
TGTGCCAGCAGGGGGAGGAACGCAGATACGCAGTATTTT	CASRGRNADTQYF	.	TRBV7-9	.	13	TRBJ2-3
TGTGCCAGCAGTTACAGGGGAACTGAAGCTTTCTTT	CASSYRGTEAFF	TRBD1	TRBV2	.	12	TRBJ1-1
TGTGCCAGCAGCTTAGGCATACTAGCGGGTCGCGAGCAGTACTTC	CASSLGILAGREQYF	TRBD2	TRBV13	.	15	TRBJ2-7
TGTGCCATCAGTCCTACGGCCAGATGGGGGCTCTCTGGAAACACCATATATTTT	CAISPTARWGLSGNTIYF	.	TRBV10-3	.	18	TRBJ1-3
TGTGCCGCCCGCTATCCGTTACCGAACACTGAAGCTTTCTTT	CAARYPLPNTEAFF	.	TRBV6-1	.	14	TRBJ1-1
TGTGCCACCAGAGGGGCAACAGGGGCGGAGAACACCGGGGAGCTGTTTTTT	CATRGATGAENTGELFF	TRBD1	TRBV19	.	17	TRBJ2-2
TGTGCCAGCAGTGCATCTTGGGACAGCTCTGGAAACACCATATATTTT	CASSASWDSSGNTIYF	TRBD1	TRBV6-1	.	16	TRBJ1-3